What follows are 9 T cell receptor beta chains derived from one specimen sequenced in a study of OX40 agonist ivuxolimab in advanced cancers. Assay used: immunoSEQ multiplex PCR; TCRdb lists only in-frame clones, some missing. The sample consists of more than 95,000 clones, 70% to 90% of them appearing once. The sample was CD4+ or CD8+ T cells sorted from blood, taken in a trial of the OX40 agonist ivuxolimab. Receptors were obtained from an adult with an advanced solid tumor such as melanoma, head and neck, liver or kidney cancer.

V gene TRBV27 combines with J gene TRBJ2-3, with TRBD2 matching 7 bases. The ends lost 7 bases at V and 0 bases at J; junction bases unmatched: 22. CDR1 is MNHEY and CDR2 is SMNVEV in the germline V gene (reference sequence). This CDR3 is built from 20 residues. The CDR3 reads CASKIQGGSSGVASTDTQYF. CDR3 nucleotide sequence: TGTGCCAGCAAAATTCAGGGCGGTAGCAGCGGGGTAGCCAGCACAGATACGCAGTATTTT.

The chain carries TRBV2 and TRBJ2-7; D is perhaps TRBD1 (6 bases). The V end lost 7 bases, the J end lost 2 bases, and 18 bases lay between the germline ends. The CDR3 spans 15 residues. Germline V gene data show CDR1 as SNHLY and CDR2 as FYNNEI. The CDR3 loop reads CASTAGPGAAYEQYF. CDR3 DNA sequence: TGTGCCAGCACGGCAGGCCCAGGGGCTGCCTACGAGCAGTACTTC.

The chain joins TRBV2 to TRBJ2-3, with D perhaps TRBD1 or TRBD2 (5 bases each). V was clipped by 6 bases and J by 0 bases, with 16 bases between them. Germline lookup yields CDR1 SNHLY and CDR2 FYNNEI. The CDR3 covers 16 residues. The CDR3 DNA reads TGTGCCAGCAGCCTTCGACGAAGGGACAGCACAGATACGCAGTATTTT. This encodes CASSLRRRDSTDTQYF.

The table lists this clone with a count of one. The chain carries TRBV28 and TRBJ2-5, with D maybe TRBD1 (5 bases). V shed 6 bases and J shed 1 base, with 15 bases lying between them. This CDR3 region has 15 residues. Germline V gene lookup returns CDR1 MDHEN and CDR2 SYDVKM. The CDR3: CASRSSGASQETQYF. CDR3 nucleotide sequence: TGTGCCAGCAGGTCGAGTGGGGCCAGCCAAGAGACCCAGTACTTC. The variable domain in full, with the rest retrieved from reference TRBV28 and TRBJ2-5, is DVKVTQSSRYLVKRTGEKVFLECVQDMDHENMFWYRQDPGLGLRLIYFSYDVKMKEKGDIPEGYSVSREKKERFSLILESASTNQTSMYLCASRSSGASQETQYFGPGTRLLVL.

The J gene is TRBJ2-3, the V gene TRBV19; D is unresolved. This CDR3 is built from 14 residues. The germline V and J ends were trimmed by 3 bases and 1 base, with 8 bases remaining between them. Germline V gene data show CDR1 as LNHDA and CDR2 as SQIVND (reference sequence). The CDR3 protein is CASSISWGTDTQYF. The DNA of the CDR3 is TGTGCCAGTAGTATTAGCTGGGGCACAGATACGCAGTATTTT.

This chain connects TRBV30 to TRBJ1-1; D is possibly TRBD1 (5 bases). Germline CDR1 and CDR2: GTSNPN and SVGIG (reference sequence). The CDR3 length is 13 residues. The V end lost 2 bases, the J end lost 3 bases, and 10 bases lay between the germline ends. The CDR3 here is CAWSLGGDTEAFF. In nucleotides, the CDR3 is TGTGCCTGGAGTCTCGGAGGGGACACTGAAGCTTTCTTT.

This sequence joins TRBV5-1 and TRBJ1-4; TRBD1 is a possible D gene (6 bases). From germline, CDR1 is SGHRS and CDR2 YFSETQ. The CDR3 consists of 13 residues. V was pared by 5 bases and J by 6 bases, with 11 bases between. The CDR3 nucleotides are TGCGCCAGCAGAGGGGGTGATGATGAAAAACTGTTTTTT. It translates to CASRGGDDEKLFF.

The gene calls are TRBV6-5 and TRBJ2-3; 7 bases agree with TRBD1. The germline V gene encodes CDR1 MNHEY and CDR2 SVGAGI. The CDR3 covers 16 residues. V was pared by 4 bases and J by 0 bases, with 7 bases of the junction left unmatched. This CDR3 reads CASSSGQVPSTDTQYF. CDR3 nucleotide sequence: TGTGCCAGCAGTTCAGGACAGGTTCCTAGCACAGATACGCAGTATTTT.

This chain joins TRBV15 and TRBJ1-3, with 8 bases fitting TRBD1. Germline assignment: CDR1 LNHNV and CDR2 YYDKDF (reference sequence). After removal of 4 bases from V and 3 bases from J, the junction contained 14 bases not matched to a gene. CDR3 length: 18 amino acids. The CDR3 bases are TGTGCCACCAGCAAGCGAGGAATTGCCGGGACAGGTGGAAACACCATATATTTT. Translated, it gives CATSKRGIAGTGGNTIYF.